This entry lists 28 T cell receptor beta chains sequenced from one sample in a study of cytomegalovirus exposure and HLA in healthy donors. Researchers ran the PCR with 60 Vbeta and 13 Jbeta primers. Clones were sequenced by immunoSEQ multiplex PCR, and TCRdb holds only the in-frame ones, with some missing. This sample carries 95,000 to 110,000 clones, with around 3.2% going to the ten biggest clones. The sequenced material came from PBMCs. The receptors here all came from a man aged 35 to 55 in good health and CMV-seronegative.

The V call is TRBV19, the J call TRBJ2-1, with D maybe TRBD2 (6 bases). The V gene lost 6 bases and the J gene lost 14 bases, with 14 bases spanning the gap. Germline CDR1 is LNHDA and CDR2 is SQIVND (reference sequence). The CDR3 sequence is 11 residues long. CDR3 sequence reads: CASRAYSGEFF. The DNA for the CDR3 is TGTGCCAGTAGGGCTTATTCGGGAGAGTTCTTC.

This chain links TRBV18 with TRBJ1-4; TRBD1 agrees at 10 bases. V shed 4 bases and J 3 bases; nucleotides not matched to a gene: 2. The CDR3 consists of 15 residues. The V gene's germline CDR1 is KGHSH and CDR2 LQKENI. CDR3 in DNA: TGTGCCAGCTCACTTGGGACAGGGGCTAATGAAAAACTGTTTTTT. Protein: CASSLGTGANEKLFF.

The chain uses TRBV19 and TRBJ2-1; 7 bases align to TRBD2. Looked up from germline, CDR1 is LNHDA and CDR2 is SQIVND (reference sequence). V lost 2 bases and J lost 9; bases outside the gene matches: 1. CDR3 length: 12 residues. The CDR3 DNA reads as TGTGCCAGTAGTATATCGGGGGGTGAGCAGTTCTTC. It codes for CASSISGGEQFF.

The chain links TRBV2 to TRBJ1-6, with D unclear. The V and J ends lost 6 bases and 0 bases respectively, with 15 bases between them. Germline CDR1 SNHLY, CDR2 FYNNEI. The CDR3 is 17 residues long. In DNA, the CDR3 is TGTGCCAGCAGCGAGGGTGGGTACGGCTCCTATAATTCACCCCTCCACTTT. Translated, it gives CASSEGGYGSYNSPLHF.

The chain links TRBV19 to TRBJ1-5, with D uncertain. This CDR3 spans 10 amino acids. Trimming stripped 9 bases from V and 11 bases from J, with 11 bases between. Germline V gene lookup returns CDR1 LNHDA and CDR2 SQIVND (reference sequence). CDR3 sequence (DNA): TGTGCCAGCGGGGTTGGGTCCCAGCATTTT. It encodes CASGVGSQHF. Complete variable domain (other parts from reference TRBV19 and TRBJ1-5): DGGITQSPKYLFRKEGQNVTLSCEQNLNHDAMYWYRQDPGQGLRLIYYSQIVNDFQKGDIAEGYSVSREKKESFPLTVTSAQKNPTAFYLCASGVGSQHFGDGTRLSIL.

The gene calls are TRBV7-9 and TRBJ2-1; perhaps TRBD2 as D (6 bases). Germline V gene sequence: CDR1 SEHNR, CDR2 FQNEAQ (reference sequence). The V end lost 5 bases, the J end lost 6 bases, and 14 bases lay between the germline ends. The CDR3 covers 14 residues. The CDR3 spells CASSPQPLANEQFF. The CDR3 DNA reads as TGTGCCAGCAGCCCCCAACCACTAGCCAATGAGCAGTTCTTC.

The rearrangement links TRBV5-6 to TRBJ1-6; D gene unclear. The CDR3 contains 17 residues. Per germline, CDR1 SGHDT and CDR2 YYEEEE. V dropped 0 bases and J dropped 3 bases, with 13 bases sitting between them. CDR3 coding DNA: TGTGCCAGCAGCTTGGCTAAGTCTGTTTACTATAATTCACCCCTCCACTTT. Residues: CASSLAKSVYYNSPLHF.

The chain combines TRBV18 with TRBJ2-4; 8 positions agree with TRBD1. The CDR3 is made up of 15 amino acids. Germline V gives CDR1 KGHSH, CDR2 LQKENI. V lost 5 bases to trimming and J lost 1 base; unmatched junction nucleotides: 4. Here the CDR3 DNA reads TGTGCCAGCTCATCGACAGGGGTGGCCAAAAACATTCAGTACTTC. Encoded protein: CASSSTGVAKNIQYF.

CDR3 in amino acids: CAQMGGGYSYEQYF. As DNA, the CDR3 is TGTGCCCAAATGGGGGGGGGATACTCCTACGAGCAGTACTTC. This chain joins TRBV5-3 and TRBJ2-7; 7 nucleotides match TRBD2. Being an ORF, TRBV5-3 has a function that is uncertain. The J segment lost 0 bases and the V segment lost 10 bases, leaving 10 bases of the junction unmatched. CDR3 length: 14 residues.

This sequence joins TRBV6-1 and TRBJ1-2; D possibly corresponds to TRBD1 (5 bases). Germline CDR1 is MNHNS and CDR2 is SASEGT. CDR3 length: 15 amino acids. Trimming removed 5 bases at V and 4 bases at J, with 17 bases between. The CDR3 region has the DNA TGTGCCAGCAGTTGGGAGGGGCGGGGAGGCTATGGCTACACCTTC. It yields the protein CASSWEGRGGYGYTF.

The chain carries TRBV7-9 and TRBJ2-6, with 7 bases lining up with TRBD1. The V gene end was trimmed by 10 bases and the J gene end by 3 bases; junction bases not matched to a gene: 3. From germline, CDR1 is SEHNR and CDR2 FQNEAQ (reference sequence). This CDR3 comprises 13 residues. CDR3 in amino acids: CAITGDGANVLTF. In DNA form, the CDR3 reads TGTGCCATCACAGGGGATGGGGCCAACGTCCTGACTTTC.

The V and J genes are TRBV6-1 and TRBJ2-7; TRBD2 matches at 11 bases. The length of the CDR3 is 14 residues. Germline V gives CDR1 MNHNS, CDR2 SASEGT. The junction had 5 bases not matched to a gene; V was cut back by 4 bases and J by 6 bases. CDR3 bases: TGTGCCAGCAGTGCACTAGCGGGGGTCGGCGAGCAGTACTTC. It translates to CASSALAGVGEQYF.

The rearrangement links TRBV9 to TRBJ1-1, with 7 bases aligning to TRBD1. This CDR3 comprises 14 residues. Unmatched junction bases numbered 3, after V lost 3 bases and J lost 1 base. Germline CDR1 is SGDLS and CDR2 is YYNGEE. The CDR3 is CASSATGANTEAFF. As DNA, the CDR3 is TGTGCCAGCAGCGCTACAGGGGCGAACACTGAAGCTTTCTTT.

J is TRBJ2-3 and V is TRBV27; 9 bases match TRBD2. Germline CDR1 MNHEY, CDR2 SMNVEV (reference sequence). V was pared by 8 bases and J by 5 bases, with 11 bases of the junction left unmatched. The CDR3 has 15 amino acids. The CDR3: CASDSGGRAGDTQYF. The CDR3 nucleotides read TGTGCCAGCGATAGCGGGGGCCGCGCCGGAGATACGCAGTATTTT.

J is TRBJ2-3 and V is TRBV6-4; TRBD2 aligns across 9 bases. The ends lost 4 bases at V and 0 bases at J; junction bases unmatched: 2. CDR1 MRHNA and CDR2 SNTAGT come from the germline V gene. The CDR3 extends over 15 amino acids. CDR3 amino acids: CASSVTSGSTDTQYF. The CDR3 DNA follows: TGTGCCAGCAGTGTTACTAGCGGGAGCACAGATACGCAGTATTTT.

This chain joins TRBV2 and TRBJ1-2; D gene ambiguous. With 10 bases removed from V and 5 bases from J, the gap between germline ends came to 11 bases. This CDR3 has 11 amino acids. Germline CDR1 SNHLY, CDR2 FYNNEI. CDR3 sequence: CANEGGYGYTF. In nucleotides, the CDR3 is TGTGCCAACGAGGGCGGTTATGGCTACACCTTC. Drawing the rest from reference TRBV2 and TRBJ1-2, the complete variable domain is EPEVTQTPSHQVTQMGQEVILRCVPISNHLYFYWYRQILGQKVEFLVSFYNNEISEKSEIFDDQFSVERPDGSNFTLKIRSTKLEDSAMYFCANEGGYGYTFGSGTRLTVV.

The chain carries TRBV28 and TRBJ2-7; D might be TRBD1 (5 bases). The ends were cut back, 7 bases at V and 4 bases at J, with 11 bases in the middle. CDR1 is MDHEN and CDR2 is SYDVKM in the germline V gene. CDR3 size: 12 residues. The CDR3 loop reads CASTGQGYEQYF. In DNA form, the CDR3 reads TGTGCCAGCACCGGACAAGGGTACGAGCAGTACTTC.

The chain links TRBV30 to TRBJ1-1; D gene uncertain. The germline V gene has CDR1 GTSNPN and CDR2 SVGIG (reference sequence). V lost 6 bases and J lost 0, with 17 bases in between. This CDR3 region has 15 residues. The CDR3 loop is CACTTGWGVNTEAFF. The CDR3 nucleotides are TGTGCCTGCACTACCGGGTGGGGAGTGAACACTGAAGCTTTCTTT.

CDR3 DNA sequence: TGTGCCAGCAGCCCGGACAGGTTCGGCGAGCAGTACTTC. Encoded protein: CASSPDRFGEQYF. The V and J genes are TRBV7-2 and TRBJ2-5, with TRBD1 matching 7 bases. The end of the DNA fits TRBJ2-7 better, so the J call may be wrong. There are 13 residues in the CDR3. CDR1 is SGHTA, CDR2 FQGNSA, per germline.

This chain links TRBV12-2 with TRBJ1-6; the D segment call TRBD1 is taken from the table without a DNA check. TRBV12-2 is labeled a pseudogene. The CDR3 runs 15 residues. In DNA, the CDR3 is TGTGCAAGTCGCTTAGAAACAGGCCTCTATTCACCCCTCCACTTT. Amino acids: CASRLETGLYSPLHF.

With regard to this clone: Other DNA sequences in this specimen translate into the identical CDR3. CDR3 bases: TGTGCCAGCTCACCCCCAGGGCAAGAGACCCAGTACTTC. This encodes CASSPPGQETQYF. The V gene is TRBV18, the J gene TRBJ2-5; D possibly corresponds to TRBD1 (5 bases). Germline V gene lookup returns CDR1 KGHSH and CDR2 LQKENI. This CDR3 is built from 13 residues. Between the trimmed V and J ends, which lost 3 bases and 2 bases, there was a span of 7 bases.

J is TRBJ2-6 and V is TRBV6-5; 9 nucleotides agree with TRBD1. This CDR3 region has 16 residues. The J segment lost 2 bases and the V segment lost 2 bases, leaving 1 base of the junction unmatched. The germline V gene has CDR1 MNHEY and CDR2 SVGAGI. This chain's CDR3 is CASSYGTGTGANVLTF. The CDR3 DNA is TGTGCCAGCAGTTACGGGACAGGGACTGGGGCCAACGTCCTGACTTTC.

The chain combines TRBV19 with TRBJ1-5; tentative D call: TRBD1 (6 bases). Germline V CDR1 and CDR2: LNHDA, SQIVND (reference sequence). With 4 bases removed from V and 4 bases from J, the gap between germline ends came to 11 bases. The CDR3 covers 14 residues. CDR3 loop: CASSKSDRNQPQHF. For the CDR3, the DNA is TGTGCCAGTAGTAAGTCGGACAGAAATCAGCCCCAGCATTTT.

This chain joins TRBV11-2 and TRBJ1-3; maybe TRBD1 (6 bases). This CDR3 is built from 16 residues. Germline CDR1 reads SGHAT; CDR2 reads FQNNGV. The V end lost 5 bases, the J end lost 3 bases, and 17 bases lay between the germline ends. Written as DNA, the CDR3 is TGTGCCAGCAGCCGCCGGACGGGGGGCAGTGGAAACACCATATATTTT. Amino acid sequence: CASSRRTGGSGNTIYF. Complete variable domain (other parts from reference TRBV11-2 and TRBJ1-3): EAGVAQSPRYKIIEKRQSVAFWCNPISGHATLYWYQQILGQGPKLLIQFQNNGVVDDSQLPKDRFSAERLKGVDSTLKIQPAKLEDSAVYLCASSRRTGGSGNTIYFGEGSWLTVV.

The chain employs TRBV9 and TRBJ2-1, with 9 bases lining up with TRBD1. The CDR3 has 16 residues. Germline CDR1 SGDLS, CDR2 YYNGEE. V lost 1 base to trimming and J lost 3 bases; unmatched junction nucleotides: 5. CDR3: CASSVTDRGNYNEQFF. The CDR3 DNA follows: TGTGCCAGCAGCGTAACGGACAGGGGAAACTACAATGAGCAGTTCTTC.

This chain connects TRBV5-6 to TRBJ2-7, with D tentatively TRBD2 (6 bases). This CDR3 region has 15 residues. Trimming shortened V by 6 bases and J by 7 bases, and 23 bases separated the two germline ends. Germline V gene sequence: CDR1 SGHDT, CDR2 YYEEEE. DNA of the CDR3: TGTGCCAGCATCCCACGCGGTGTGGGGGGAGGAGAGCAGTACTTC. Protein: CASIPRGVGGGEQYF. Full variable domain (missing parts from reference TRBV5-6 and TRBJ2-7): DAGVTQSPTHLIKTRGQQVTLRCSPKSGHDTVSWYQQALGQGPQFIFQYYEEEERQRGNFPDRFSGHQFPNYSSELNVNALLLGDSALYLCASIPRGVGGGEQYFGPGTRLTVT.

This chain uses TRBV19 with TRBJ2-2; 9 nucleotides match TRBD2. V shed 4 bases, J shed 6 bases, and the junction held 12 bases outside the gene matches. This CDR3 comprises 17 residues. Germline CDR1 and CDR2: LNHDA and SQIVND (reference sequence). CDR3 bases: TGTGCCAGTAGTACGGCTGAAGGACTAGCGCTTCCCGGGGAGCTGTTTTTT. It specifies CASSTAEGLALPGELFF.

The rearrangement uses TRBV13 and TRBJ2-5, with a tentative D call TRBD1 (6 bases). The tail of the sequence fits TRBJ2-7 better, so the J call may be wrong. This CDR3 comprises 16 residues. The germline V gene has CDR1 PRHDT and CDR2 FYEKMQ (reference sequence). CDR3 bases: TGTGCCAGCAGCTTAGGCCTGGGGGCAGACGCCTACGAGCAGTACTTC. It yields the protein CASSLGLGADAYEQYF.